Listed below are T cell receptor beta chains from one sample, sequenced in a study of cytotoxic CD8 clonotypes in ibrutinib-treated CLL. The table came from immunoSEQ multiplex PCR; TCRdb's copy has only in-frame clones and leaves some out. The sample records some 150,000 clones, about 80% being singletons. Source: PBMCs, taken after 12 months of ibrutinib treatment. The receptors were sampled from a human donor with chronic lymphocytic leukemia. Each CDR3 is given with its conserved first and last residue. The D gene is left open where the match is weak. The listing skips clone size in some rows; elsewhere it reads once, few, many or a size class.

length: 16
D: TRBD2
V: TRBV4-3
size: NA
J: TRBJ2-7
DNA: TGCGCCAGCAGCCGCGGGCTAGCGGGAGTGGGCTACGAGCAGTACTTC
CDR3: CASSRGLAGVGYEQYF

length: 16
D: TRBD2
V: TRBV5-1
size: NA
J: TRBJ2-2
DNA: TGCGCCAGCAGCTCGCGACTAGCGGGGAACACCGGGGAGCTGTTTTTT
CDR3: CASSSRLAGNTGELFF

length: 13
D: NA
V: TRBV5-5
size: NA
J: TRBJ2-5
DNA: TGTGCCAGCAGCCAGCGCCGGCAAGAGACCCAGTACTTC
CDR3: CASSQRRQETQYF

length: 15
D: NA
V: TRBV4-1
size: once
J: TRBJ1-1
DNA: TGCGCCAGCAGCCAAGATTTCAACATGAACACTGAAGCTTTCTTT
CDR3: CASSQDFNMNTEAFF

length: 15
D: NA
V: TRBV19
size: NA
J: TRBJ1-4
DNA: TGTGCCAGTAGTATCGGGGGCTCAGCTAATGAAAAACTGTTTTTT
CDR3: CASSIGGSANEKLFF

length: 14
D: NA
V: TRBV6-1
size: NA
J: TRBJ2-7
DNA: TGTGCCAGCAGTGAATATTACAGCTCCTACGAGCAGTACTTC
CDR3: CASSEYYSSYEQYF

length: 15
D: TRBD2
V: TRBV10-2
size: NA
J: TRBJ2-7
DNA: TGCGCCAGCAGTGTTGTCACTAGCGCGACCTACGAGCAGTACTTC
CDR3: CASSVVTSATYEQYF

length: 17
D: TRBD1
V: TRBV27
size: few
J: TRBJ2-2
DNA: TGTGCCAGCAGTTTGTGGGGGACAGGGTATAACACCGGGGAGCTGTTTTTT
CDR3: CASSLWGTGYNTGELFF

length: 14
D: NA
V: TRBV7-9
size: NA
J: TRBJ2-1
DNA: TGTGCCAGCAGCTCCGTGCGGGAAGTCAATGAGCAGTTCTTC
CDR3: CASSSVREVNEQFF

length: 14
D: TRBD1
V: TRBV7-8
size: once
J: TRBJ1-1
DNA: TGTGCCAGCAGCTCAAACAGGGGTGTCACTGAAGCTTTCTTT
CDR3: CASSSNRGVTEAFF

length: 13
D: TRBD2
V: TRBV27
size: NA
J: TRBJ2-3
DNA: TGTGCCAGCAGCCGCGGGAGAGCAGATACGCAGTATTTT
CDR3: CASSRGRADTQYF

length: 15
D: NA
V: TRBV7-6
size: NA
J: TRBJ2-5
DNA: TGTGCCAGCAGCTTTCAGGGAGGGGGCCAAGAGACCCAGTACTTC
CDR3: CASSFQGGGQETQYF

length: 14
D: NA
V: TRBV11-3
size: NA
J: TRBJ2-7
DNA: TGTGCCAGCAGCTTAGATTACGCCTCCTACGAGCAGTACTTC
CDR3: CASSLDYASYEQYF

length: 14
D: NA
V: TRBV11-2
size: NA
J: TRBJ2-7
DNA: TGTGCCAGCAGCTCCGGGACGGCCCCCTACGAGCAGTACTTC
CDR3: CASSSGTAPYEQYF

length: 15
D: NA
V: TRBV7-2
size: NA
J: TRBJ1-3
DNA: TGTGCCAGCAGCCCTGTCTGGGCAGGCGGAAACACCATATATTTT
CDR3: CASSPVWAGGNTIYF

length: 14
D: NA
V: TRBV4-2
size: few
J: TRBJ2-3
DNA: TGTGCCAGCAGCCAAGGGCTCAGGGAAGATACGCAGTATTTT
CDR3: CASSQGLREDTQYF

length: 11
D: NA
V: TRBV6-5
size: few
J: TRBJ1-1
DNA: TGTGCCAGCATTCGGAACACTGAAGCTTTCTTT
CDR3: CASIRNTEAFF

length: 18
D: TRBD2
V: TRBV4-2
size: once
J: TRBJ2-1
DNA: TGTGCCAGCAGCGGAGGACTAGCGGGAGGTCTCTCCTACAATGAGCAGTTCTTC
CDR3: CASSGGLAGGLSYNEQFF

length: 15
D: TRBD2
V: TRBV4-3
size: NA
J: TRBJ2-5
DNA: TGCGCCAGCAGCCAACTACTAGCGGGGCAAGAGACCCAGTACTTC
CDR3: CASSQLLAGQETQYF

length: 14
D: NA
V: TRBV7-2
size: NA
J: TRBJ2-5
DNA: TGTGCCAGCAGCTTGGGGGCGGGGGAAGAGACCCAGTACTTC
CDR3: CASSLGAGEETQYF

length: 14
D: NA
V: TRBV27
size: NA
J: TRBJ1-5
DNA: TGTGCCAGCAGTATTGGGACAATAAATCAGCCCCAGCATTTT
CDR3: CASSIGTINQPQHF

length: 15
D: NA
V: TRBV7-9
size: NA
J: TRBJ1-2
DNA: TGTGCCAGCAGCTTATTCCCTAAGGGTTTCGGTGGCTACACCTTC
CDR3: CASSLFPKGFGGYTF

length: 14
D: NA
V: TRBV27
size: few
J: TRBJ2-7
DNA: TGTGCCAGCAGTTCGGCCGGGTCAAACTACGAGCAGTACTTC
CDR3: CASSSAGSNYEQYF

length: 13
D: NA
V: TRBV6-5
size: NA
J: TRBJ2-5
DNA: TGTGCCAGCAGTAGGACAGATGAAGAGACCCAGTACTTC
CDR3: CASSRTDEETQYF

length: 12
D: NA
V: TRBV6-5
size: NA
J: TRBJ1-2
DNA: TGTGCCAGCAAGGACGGCAGCTATGGCTACACCTTC
CDR3: CASKDGSYGYTF

length: 12
D: NA
V: TRBV6-1
size: NA
J: TRBJ2-7
DNA: TGTGCCAGCAGTGAACAGGGCTACGAGCAGTACTTC
CDR3: CASSEQGYEQYF

length: 16
D: TRBD1
V: TRBV9
size: NA
J: TRBJ2-4
DNA: TGTGCCAGCAGCCCTAGGACAGGACTAGCCAAAAACATTCAGTACTTC
CDR3: CASSPRTGLAKNIQYF

length: 15
D: NA
V: TRBV21-1
size: once
J: TRBJ2-3
DNA: TGTGCCAGCAGCCCAAGCACTGTAAGCACAGATACGCAGTATTTT
CDR3: CASSPSTVSTDTQYF

length: 16
D: NA
V: TRBV7-8
size: NA
J: TRBJ1-5
DNA: TGTGCCAGCAGCTTAAACGGGGCCCATAGCAATCAGCCCCAGCATTTT
CDR3: CASSLNGAHSNQPQHF

length: 17
D: NA
V: TRBV30
size: NA
J: TRBJ1-2
DNA: TGTGCCTGGAGTGTACGTTGGGCCAGACGGGTTAACTATGGCTACACCTTC
CDR3: CAWSVRWARRVNYGYTF

length: 16
D: TRBD2
V: TRBV4-3
size: NA
J: TRBJ2-7
DNA: TGCGCCAGCAGCCAAGATTGGGTAGCGGGGACCTACGAGCAGTACTTC
CDR3: CASSQDWVAGTYEQYF

length: 12
D: NA
V: TRBV19
size: NA
J: TRBJ1-2
DNA: TGTGCCAGTAGTAACACAGGGTATGGCTACACCTTC
CDR3: CASSNTGYGYTF

length: 18
D: TRBD2
V: TRBV14
size: NA
J: TRBJ2-2
DNA: TGTGCCAGCAGCCAAGGATCGGCTAGCGGGACGTACACCGGGGAGCTGTTTTTT
CDR3: CASSQGSASGTYTGELFF

length: 15
D: TRBD2
V: TRBV11-2
size: NA
J: TRBJ2-4
DNA: TGTGCCAGCAGCTCCAGGACTAGTCGGCAAAACATTCAGTACTTC
CDR3: CASSSRTSRQNIQYF

length: 15
D: NA
V: TRBV7-6
size: NA
J: TRBJ2-5
DNA: TGTGCCAGCAGCTTGGGGCCGGACAGCCAAGAGACCCAGTACTTC
CDR3: CASSLGPDSQETQYF

length: 16
D: TRBD1
V: TRBV7-3
size: NA
J: TRBJ2-1
DNA: TGTGCCAGCAGCTTAAATCCGCAGGGGGCTCGGAATGAGCAGTTCTTC
CDR3: CASSLNPQGARNEQFF

length: 14
D: NA
V: TRBV18
size: NA
J: TRBJ2-4
DNA: TGTGCCAGCTCACCACGGGACCCCACAAACATTCAGTACTTC
CDR3: CASSPRDPTNIQYF

length: 13
D: NA
V: TRBV10-3
size: NA
J: TRBJ1-5
DNA: TGTGCCATCAGTGGAGACATTTTTCAGCCCCAGCATTTT
CDR3: CAISGDIFQPQHF

length: 16
D: TRBD2
V: TRBV15
size: NA
J: TRBJ2-4
DNA: TGTGCCACCAGCATAAGACTAGCGGGAGCCAAAAACATTCAGTACTTC
CDR3: CATSIRLAGAKNIQYF

length: 13
D: NA
V: TRBV5-6
size: NA
J: TRBJ2-5
DNA: TGTGCCAGCAGCTTGGGGTCGCGAGAGACCCAGTACTTC
CDR3: CASSLGSRETQYF

length: 16
D: TRBD2
V: TRBV6-1
size: NA
J: TRBJ2-7
DNA: TGTGCCAGCAGGGAAACCACTAGCGGGAGGATCTACGAGCAGTACTTC
CDR3: CASRETTSGRIYEQYF

length: 15
D: TRBD1
V: TRBV6-5
size: NA
J: TRBJ1-3
DNA: TGTGCCAGCAGTGCCCAACAGGGGACTGGAAACACCATATATTTT
CDR3: CASSAQQGTGNTIYF

length: 13
D: NA
V: TRBV9
size: few
J: TRBJ1-1
DNA: TGTGCCAGCAGCGTAGATGCGAACACTGAAGCTTTCTTT
CDR3: CASSVDANTEAFF

length: 13
D: TRBD2
V: TRBV5-8
size: NA
J: TRBJ2-3
DNA: TGTGCCAGTTCGCGGGGGGTCACAGATACGCAGTATTTT
CDR3: CASSRGVTDTQYF

length: 13
D: TRBD1
V: TRBV7-2
size: NA
J: TRBJ2-7
DNA: TGTGCCATACAGGGGGCCAGGACCTACGAGCAGTACTTC
CDR3: CAIQGARTYEQYF

length: 13
D: NA
V: TRBV19
size: NA
J: TRBJ1-1
DNA: TGTGCCACCAACATTAGGGGCGGCACTGAAGCTTTCTTT
CDR3: CATNIRGGTEAFF

length: 16
D: TRBD2
V: TRBV5-1
size: NA
J: TRBJ2-1
DNA: TGCGCCAGCAGGTTGAGAGCGGGAGCCTCGGACAATGAGCAGTTCTTC
CDR3: CASRLRAGASDNEQFF

length: 16
D: TRBD1
V: TRBV9
size: NA
J: TRBJ1-1
DNA: TGTGCCAGCAGCGTAGGGGCAGGGGGCAAGAACACTGAAGCTTTCTTT
CDR3: CASSVGAGGKNTEAFF

length: 16
D: TRBD2
V: TRBV7-6
size: NA
J: TRBJ2-7
DNA: TGTGCCAGCAGCCGACTAGCGGCAGAACGCAACTACGAGCAGTACTTC
CDR3: CASSRLAAERNYEQYF

length: 15
D: TRBD1
V: TRBV14
size: NA
J: TRBJ1-2
DNA: TGTGCCAGCAGCCAAGCCGGGACAGGGGTTTATGGCTACACCTTC
CDR3: CASSQAGTGVYGYTF

length: 15
D: TRBD1
V: TRBV4-2
size: once
J: TRBJ2-5
DNA: TGTGCCAGCAGCCGCGGGACAGGGGGTTTGGAGACCCAGTACTTC
CDR3: CASSRGTGGLETQYF

length: 14
D: TRBD1
V: TRBV28
size: NA
J: TRBJ2-7
DNA: TGTGCCACCACCCGCCAGGGGGCAAACTACGAGCAGTACTTC
CDR3: CATTRQGANYEQYF

length: 14
D: TRBD1
V: TRBV5-4
size: NA
J: TRBJ1-1
DNA: TGTGCCAGCAGCAAGCAGGGGGCGGACACTGAAGCTTTCTTT
CDR3: CASSKQGADTEAFF

length: 16
D: NA
V: TRBV28
size: NA
J: TRBJ1-2
DNA: TGTGCCAGCAGTTTTAGGTCTCTTGGGGGGACCTATGGCTACACCTTC
CDR3: CASSFRSLGGTYGYTF

length: 15
D: TRBD1
V: TRBV27
size: NA
J: TRBJ2-7
DNA: TGTGCCAGCAGTTCCTACCAAGGACAGGACTACGAGCAGTACTTC
CDR3: CASSSYQGQDYEQYF

length: 15
D: NA
V: TRBV6-6
size: NA
J: TRBJ1-3
DNA: TGTGCCAGCAGTCCTACAGGGTTCTCTGGAAACACCATATATTTT
CDR3: CASSPTGFSGNTIYF

length: 14
D: NA
V: TRBV18
size: NA
J: TRBJ2-7
DNA: TGTGCCAGCTCACCAAGCGGACAGACCTACGAGCAGTACTTC
CDR3: CASSPSGQTYEQYF